This T cell receptor beta chain was identified in a study of beta chain features in type 1 diabetes listed by TCRdb under 2018. With regard to the full study: Mean age, gender distribution, total cell number and subset yield were not different between patients and healthy donors. Whereas all 30 or so donors provided naive and central memory subsets, regulatory and stem cell-like memory subsets were isolated from just 8 patients and roughly 8 healthy donors. Across all samples, around 100 million sorted cells were examined, and cell number per subset correlated strongly with RNA yield. The study compared TCRB repertoires of sorted circulating CD4+ T cell subsets between recently diagnosed type 1 diabetes patients and matched healthy donors.

Regarding this clone: Its binding antigen is unknown. Nothing much larger sits one base from this clone, and base qualities are not available.

V gives up 2 bases and J gives up 5 bases, and the segment between their germline ends measures 13 bases. Reading from cysteine to phenylalanine, the CDR3 counts 16 amino acids. Only the CDR3 region is kept as DNA, spanning 48 bases read in frame from base 1. CDR1 and CDR2 were assigned from the germline V gene as SGHTA and FQGTGA. General study outcomes and caveats: At VDJ recombination sites, patients with type 1 diabetes made fewer insertions and deleted more nucleotides, a pattern implying thymic rearrangement abnormalities. Naive, central memory and regulatory TCRB repertoires appeared to be more alike among patients than among healthy donors. PCR may preferentially amplify shorter templates, but because patient and control samples were amplified and corrected together, any resulting skew would affect both groups equally. A moderate but significant shortening of TCRB CDR3 length was observed in type 1 diabetes patients in all four CD4+ subsets. HLA sub-analyses involved small numbers of individuals, so any influence of HLA type on TCRB rearrangement remained unresolved. Because cDNA rather than genomic DNA was sequenced, highly expressing activated cells could have been over-represented, although no difference in activation and CD3 levels was found between groups.

A single peripheral blood draw of about 116 mL on average was collected from each donor into heparinised tubes. A BD FACSAria II was used to sort naive, central memory, regulatory and stem cell-like memory CD4+ T cells with a panel that included CD45RO, CCR7, CD25, CD127, CD95 and CD27. Purity was above 98% for every sorted population. PBMCs were isolated right away by Lymphoprep density gradient centrifugation and were stained directly, without culture. Samples were stained and sorted in pairs, with one healthy donor and one patient per experiment, so that batch effects were minimized. The entire isolated RNA was reverse transcribed using the High Capacity cDNA Reverse Transcription Kit, and thus expressed TCRB transcripts were sequenced. Deep immunoSEQ sequencing was performed on naive, central memory and regulatory T cell samples, with an average of roughly 3.6 million total reads per sample. Sorted cells were lysed in RLT buffer, and RNA was extracted using DNase-treated RNeasy Micro or Mini kits according to cell number. Each cell subset was processed on its own to prevent cross-contamination, while patient and healthy donor samples were processed together. The immunoSEQ multiplex PCR was used to amplify TCRB sequences from cDNA, generating 87-bp fragments that spanned the CDR3 region. The amplicons were sequenced using the Illumina HiSeq platform. The study's processing was this. PCR bias was corrected computationally using synthetic template baselines, and reads within Hamming distance 2 were collapsed, with unmergeable singletons discarded. Reads were aligned to IMGT to assign V, D and J genes, CDR3 length, and insertions or deletions at six rearrangement sites. Within each subset, clonotype counts were normalized to sorted cell number, and only after that were true diversity and Gini coefficients computed with the tcR R package. The overlap coefficient, calculated on TCRB nucleotide sequences, was used to quantify repertoire sharing. Out-of-frame TCRB sequences from naive cells were analyzed to stand in for the pre-selection repertoire. As stored in TCRdb, this immuneACCESS dataset retains in-frame rearrangements with V and J assigned. A fraction of the clones does not appear; measured against another copy, unresolved V genes explain less than half of the discrepancy, and the remainder lacks a known reason. That table is the source of V, J and clone size, and D and trimming were worked out from the DNA. Across this sample there are about 660,000 clones, with 11% to 15% seen only once. Just under 0.04% of the sample is held by the ten biggest clonotypes.

The clonotype originates from a man younger than 35 with type 1 diabetes. Sequenced input: naive CD4+ T cells from blood. The sample's cell subset or site label is to be understood as: true naive CD4+ T cells. The chain is assembled from TRBV7-3 and TRBJ1-6, with no confident D gene call. CDR3 loop: CASSLFEQPDNSPLHF. The sequenced DNA is TGTGCCAGCAGCTTATTCGAACAGCCTGATAATTCACCCCTCCACTTT.